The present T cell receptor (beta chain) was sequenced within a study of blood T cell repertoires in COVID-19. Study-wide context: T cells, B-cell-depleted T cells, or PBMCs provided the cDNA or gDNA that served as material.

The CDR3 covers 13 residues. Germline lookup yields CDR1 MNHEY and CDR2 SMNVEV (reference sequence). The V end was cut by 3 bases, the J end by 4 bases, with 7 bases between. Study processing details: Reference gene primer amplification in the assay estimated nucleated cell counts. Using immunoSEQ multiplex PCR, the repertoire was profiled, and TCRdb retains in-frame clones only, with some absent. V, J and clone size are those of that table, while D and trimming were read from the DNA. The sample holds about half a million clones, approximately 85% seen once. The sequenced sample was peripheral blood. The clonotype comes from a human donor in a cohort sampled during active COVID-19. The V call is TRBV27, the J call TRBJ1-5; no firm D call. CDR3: CASSFGRNQPQHF. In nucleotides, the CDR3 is TGTGCCAGCAGTTTTGGCAGGAATCAGCCCCAGCATTTT.